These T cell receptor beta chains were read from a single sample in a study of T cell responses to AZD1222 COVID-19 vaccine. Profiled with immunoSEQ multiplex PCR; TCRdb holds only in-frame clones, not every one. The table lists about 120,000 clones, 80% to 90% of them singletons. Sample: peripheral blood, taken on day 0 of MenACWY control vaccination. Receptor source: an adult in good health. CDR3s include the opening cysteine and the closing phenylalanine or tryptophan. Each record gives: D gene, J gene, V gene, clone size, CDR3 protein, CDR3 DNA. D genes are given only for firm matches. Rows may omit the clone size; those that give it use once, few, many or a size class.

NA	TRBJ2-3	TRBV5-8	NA	CASSLGQRTDTQYF	TGTGCCAGCAGCTTGGGGCAACGCACAGATACGCAGTATTTT
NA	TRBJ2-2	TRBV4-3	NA	CASRHRGGTGELFF	TGCGCCAGTCGCCACAGGGGAGGCACCGGGGAGCTGTTTTTT
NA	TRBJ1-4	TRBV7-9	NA	CASSLVTGTYEKLFF	TGTGCCAGCAGCTTAGTAACAGGGACCTATGAAAAACTGTTTTTT
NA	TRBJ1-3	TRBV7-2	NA	CASSRGGTGNTIYF	TGTGCCAGCAGCCGGGGGGGGACCGGAAACACCATATATTTT
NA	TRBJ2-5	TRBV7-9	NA	CASSSSQDILKTQYF	TGTGCCAGCAGCTCCTCACAGGACATTCTAAAGACCCAGTACTTC
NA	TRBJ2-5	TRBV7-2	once	CASSYTRGGTQYF	TGTGCCAGCAGCTATACTCGCGGAGGGACCCAGTACTTC
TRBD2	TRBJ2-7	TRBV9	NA	CASSVSSGGPAYEQYF	TGTGCCAGCAGCGTCTCTAGCGGGGGGCCGGCCTACGAGCAGTACTTC
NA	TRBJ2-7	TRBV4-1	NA	CASSQGRQGGSYEQYF	TGCGCCAGCAGCCAAGGGCGCCAGGGGGGTTCCTACGAGCAGTACTTC
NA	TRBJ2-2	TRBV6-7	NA	CASRSIKGVTANTGELFF	TGTGCCAGCAGAAGTATCAAAGGAGTGACAGCGAACACCGGGGAGCTGTTTTTT
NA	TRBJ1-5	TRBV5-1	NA	CASSLDGASNQPQHF	TGCGCCAGCAGCTTGGATGGGGCTAGCAATCAGCCCCAGCATTTT
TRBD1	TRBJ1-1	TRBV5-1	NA	CASSTGQGYATEAFF	TGCGCCAGCAGCACCGGACAGGGGTACGCCACTGAAGCTTTCTTT
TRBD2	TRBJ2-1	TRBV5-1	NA	CASSWVPSGFGFYNEQFF	TGCGCCAGCAGCTGGGTGCCTAGCGGGTTCGGATTCTACAATGAGCAGTTCTTC
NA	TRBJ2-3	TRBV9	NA	CASSVTEQADTQYF	TGTGCCAGCAGCGTTACCGAACAGGCAGATACGCAGTATTTT
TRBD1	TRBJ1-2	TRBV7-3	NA	CASSAGTGGDGYTF	TGTGCCAGCAGCGCCGGGACAGGGGGCGATGGCTACACCTTC
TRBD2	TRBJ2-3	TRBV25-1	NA	CASSGTSGLSGGDTQYF	TGTGCCAGCAGTGGGACTAGCGGACTCTCCGGCGGGGATACGCAGTATTTT
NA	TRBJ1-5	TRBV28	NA	CASSSGQGYQPQHF	TGTGCCAGCAGTTCCGGACAAGGGTATCAGCCCCAGCATTTT
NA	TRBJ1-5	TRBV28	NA	CASSFGGRGDNQPQHF	TGTGCCAGCAGTTTTGGGGGGCGAGGGGACAATCAGCCCCAGCATTTT
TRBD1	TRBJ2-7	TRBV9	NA	CASSVGGTGPNEQYF	TGTGCCAGCAGCGTAGGGGGGACAGGGCCCAACGAGCAGTACTTC
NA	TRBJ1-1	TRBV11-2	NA	CASSTTVNTEAFF	TGTGCCAGCAGCACGACAGTGAACACTGAAGCTTTCTTT
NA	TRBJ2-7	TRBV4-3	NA	CASSQDSAAYEQYF	TGCGCCAGCAGCCAAGATTCGGCGGCCTACGAGCAGTACTTC
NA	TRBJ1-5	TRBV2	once	CASRGDGPRPQHF	TGTGCCAGCAGGGGGGACGGCCCGCGGCCCCAGCATTTT
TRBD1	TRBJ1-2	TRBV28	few	CASSLGPRTGGIYGYTF	TGTGCCAGCAGTTTAGGACCGCGGACAGGGGGAATCTATGGCTACACCTTC
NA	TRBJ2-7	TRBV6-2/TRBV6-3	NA	CASSYNRRLVLGEQYF	TGTGCCAGCAGTTACAATAGGAGACTAGTCCTCGGGGAGCAGTACTTC
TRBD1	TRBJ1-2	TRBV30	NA	CAWRTTGAKDGYTF	TGTGCCTGGAGGACGACAGGGGCGAAGGATGGCTACACCTTC
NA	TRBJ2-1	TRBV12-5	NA	CASGQAYNEQFF	TGTGCTAGTGGTCAGGCTTACAATGAGCAGTTCTTC
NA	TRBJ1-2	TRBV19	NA	CAIEGPNYGYTF	TGTGCAATAGAAGGGCCAAACTATGGCTACACCTTC
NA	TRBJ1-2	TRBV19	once	CASSHQVRTSYGYTF	TGTGCCAGTAGTCACCAGGTCCGGACCTCCTATGGCTACACCTTC
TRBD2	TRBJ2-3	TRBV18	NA	CASSRVAGGRTDTQYF	TGTGCCAGCTCACGCGTAGCGGGGGGCCGCACAGATACGCAGTATTTT
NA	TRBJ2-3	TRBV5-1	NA	CASSFRQGGDTQYF	TGCGCCAGCAGCTTCCGGCAGGGAGGAGATACGCAGTATTTT
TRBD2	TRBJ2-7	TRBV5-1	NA	CASTSSGGPYEQYF	TGCGCCAGCACCTCGAGCGGGGGACCCTACGAGCAGTACTTC
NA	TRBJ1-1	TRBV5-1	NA	CASSSATGEAFF	TGCGCCAGCAGCTCGGCGACAGGAGAAGCTTTCTTT
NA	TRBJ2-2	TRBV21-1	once	CASEGGETGELFF	TGTGCCAGCGAAGGGGGCGAGACCGGGGAGCTGTTTTTT
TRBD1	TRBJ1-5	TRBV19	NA	CASSRDRDNQPQHF	TGTGCCAGTAGCCGGGACAGGGACAATCAGCCCCAGCATTTT
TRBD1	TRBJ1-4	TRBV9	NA	CASSVGTGGEKLFF	TGTGCCAGCAGCGTCGGGACAGGGGGCGAAAAACTGTTTTTT
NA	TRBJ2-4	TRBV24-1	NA	CATSDLCPGHPSKNIQYF	TGTGCCACCAGTGATTTATGTCCTGGACACCCCTCCAAAAACATTCAGTACTTC
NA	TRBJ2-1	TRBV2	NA	CASSVGRGNEQFF	TGTGCCAGCAGTGTGGGTAGGGGAAATGAGCAGTTCTTC
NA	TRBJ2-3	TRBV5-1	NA	CASSLLGGLRGDTQYF	TGCGCCAGCAGCTTGTTGGGGGGCCTACGGGGAGATACGCAGTATTTT
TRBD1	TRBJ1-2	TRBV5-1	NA	CASSQGAAGYTF	TGCGCCAGCAGCCAGGGGGCGGCTGGCTACACCTTC
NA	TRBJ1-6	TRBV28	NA	CASSFTFTNSPLHF	TGTGCCAGCAGTTTCACGTTTACAAATTCACCCCTCCACTTT
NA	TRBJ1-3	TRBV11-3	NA	CASSRTGTGNTIYF	TGTGCCAGCAGCCGTACAGGGACTGGAAACACCATATATTTT
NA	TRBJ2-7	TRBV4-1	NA	CASSNVLAYEQYF	TGCGCCAGCAGCAACGTTCTCGCTTACGAGCAGTACTTC
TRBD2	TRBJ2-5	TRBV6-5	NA	CASRVAGQETQYF	TGTGCCAGCAGGGTAGCGGGACAAGAGACCCAGTACTTC